This T cell receptor beta chain was identified during a study of cytomegalovirus exposure and HLA in healthy donors. This CDR3 comprises 19 residues. With V trimmed by 3 bases and J by 2 bases, 12 bases remained unmatched. Germline CDR1 and CDR2: SGHDT and YYEEEE. PCR primers comprised 60 Vbeta and 13 Jbeta primers. Clones were sequenced by immunoSEQ multiplex PCR, and TCRdb holds only the in-frame ones, with some missing. The sample includes about 120,000 clones, 80% to 85% of them seen just once. The sequencing sample was made of PBMCs. The chain employs TRBV5-6 and TRBJ2-3; the match to TRBD2 covers 13 bases. The receptor's source is a woman in her 40s in good health and CMV-seronegative. This CDR3 reads CASSSTRLGLAGVTDTQYF. The CDR3 DNA sequence: TGTGCCAGCAGCTCCACCCGCCTCGGACTAGCGGGGGTCACAGATACGCAGTATTTT.